Shown below are 32 T cell receptor beta chains from a single sample sequenced in a study of blood T cells in healthy people across ages. The use of a sample-barcoded 5' primer and a J-beta primer mix characterized a second PCR of roughly 6 to 11 cycles. TCRdb ran MiXCR on the 5' RACE reads and lists one entry per CDR3 protein. The sample contains more than 700,000 distinct CDR3 sequences, less than 60% of which appear only once. The sequenced sample was blood. All receptors come from a man older than 75 in good health.

This clonotype has at least ten counts. V is TRBV29-1 and J is TRBJ2-7; 10 nucleotides match TRBD2. V was pared by 7 bases and J by 1 base, with 10 bases of the junction left unmatched. CDR1 and CDR2 (germline): SQVTM, ANQGSEA. The length of the CDR3 is 15 residues. Here the CDR3 reads CSATHWTSGSYEQYF. The DNA of the CDR3 is TGCAGCGCTACGCATTGGACTAGCGGATCCTACGAGCAGTACTTC.

This clonotype has only a few counts. The chain combines TRBV4-2 with TRBJ2-4; 8 positions match TRBD1. V shed 10 bases, J shed 13 bases, and the junction held 15 bases outside the gene matches. This CDR3 region has 13 residues. Germline loops: CDR1 LGHNA, CDR2 YNFKEQ. The CDR3: CATSTGGNNEQYF. CDR3 DNA sequence: TGTGCCACCTCAACAGGGGGGAATAATGAGCAGTACTTC.

This clonotype was counted at least ten times. The V and J genes are TRBV29-1 and TRBJ1-5; TRBD1 might be the D (5 bases). The CDR3 spans 13 residues. The V and J ends lost 6 bases and 7 bases respectively, with 16 bases between them. The germline V gene encodes CDR1 SQVTM and CDR2 ANQGSEA. The CDR3, as DNA: TGCAGCGTGACCGCAGGGTTTGGGCAGCCCCAGCATTTT. Encoded protein: CSVTAGFGQPQHF.

This chain links TRBV6-6 with TRBJ2-7; 9 nucleotides align to TRBD1. This CDR3 comprises 15 residues. J gave up 1 base and V 6 bases, and 7 bases lay outside the gene matches. Germline assignment: CDR1 MNHNY and CDR2 SVGAGI (reference sequence). CDR3 in amino acids: CASRQQGADSYEQYF. CDR3 coding DNA: TGTGCCAGCAGGCAACAGGGGGCGGATTCCTACGAGCAGTACTTC.

This chain uses TRBV7-2 with TRBJ2-7; the D gene is possibly TRBD2 (6 bases). Looked up from germline, CDR1 is SGHTA and CDR2 is FQGNSA. The ends were cut back, 4 bases at V and 7 bases at J, with 14 bases in the middle. This CDR3 spans 13 amino acids. CDR3 amino acids: CASSSAEGNEQYF. In DNA, the CDR3 is TGTGCCAGCAGCTCCGCGGAGGGGAATGAGCAGTACTTC.

This clonotype was seen more than once but under ten times. The rearrangement uses TRBV20-1 and TRBJ2-1; tentative D call: TRBD2 (6 bases). Germline V gives CDR1 DFQATT, CDR2 SNEGSKA (reference sequence). CDR3 length equals 17 residues. V lost 3 bases to trimming and J lost 0 bases, with 18 bases between them. The CDR3 loop is CSARGTSRRVSYNEQFF. Written as DNA, the CDR3 is TGCAGTGCTAGGGGGACTTCCAGGCGGGTCTCCTACAATGAGCAGTTCTTC.

As DNA, the CDR3 is TGCGCCAGCAGCTTGTGGCAGGGGTATCACGATGAGCAGTTCTTC. Amino acids: CASSLWQGYHDEQFF. The gene calls are TRBV5-1 and TRBJ2-1; tentative D call: TRBD1 (6 bases). This CDR3 has 15 residues. CDR1 is SGHRS, CDR2 YFSETQ, per germline. Trimming removed 1 base at V and 8 bases at J, with 16 bases between.

This chain links TRBV2 with TRBJ2-3, with 8 bases that match TRBD2. Germline V gene sequence: CDR1 SNHLY, CDR2 FYNNEI. J was trimmed by 4 bases and V by 2 bases; bases with no gene match: 2. CDR3 length equals 14 residues. CDR3 loop: CASSETGGSDTQYF. In DNA, the CDR3 is TGTGCCAGCAGTGAAACGGGAGGGTCAGATACGCAGTATTTT.

This sequence joins TRBV21-1 and TRBJ2-1; the table's D call TRBD2 went unverified against the DNA. TRBV21-1 is a listed pseudogene. This CDR3 is built from 17 residues. The CDR3 protein is CASSKGLAGEGGNEQFF. In DNA, the CDR3 is TGTGCCAGCAGCAAGGGACTAGCGGGAGAAGGGGGCAATGAGCAGTTCTTC.

This chain uses TRBV20-1 with TRBJ2-3, with TRBD2 matching 7 bases. The CDR3 loop spans 14 amino acids. Per the germline V gene, CDR1 is DFQATT and CDR2 is SNEGSKA (reference sequence). The CDR3, as DNA: TGCACCCCCGTCCTAGCGGCCCACACAGATACGCAGTATTTT. Residues: CTPVLAAHTDTQYF.

The V gene is TRBV4-1, the J gene TRBJ1-2, with 7 positions matching TRBD1. Germline assignment: CDR1 MGHRA and CDR2 YSYEKL. Trimming cost V 2 bases and J 2 bases; bases outside gene matches: 8. This CDR3 is built from 16 residues. The CDR3 DNA is TGCGCCAGCAGCCAAAAAGGGCCAGGGGGAAACTATGGCTACACCTTC. It is translated as CASSQKGPGGNYGYTF.

This chain uses TRBV7-9 with TRBJ2-2, with 9 bases that match TRBD2. V was pared by 5 bases and J by 4 bases, with 11 bases of the junction left unmatched. Germline loops: CDR1 SEHNR, CDR2 FQNEAQ (reference sequence). The CDR3 covers 17 residues. CDR3 sequence: CASSLLKAGGITGELFF. The CDR3 DNA sequence: TGTGCCAGCAGCCTTTTGAAGGCGGGAGGGATCACCGGGGAGCTGTTTTTT. The full variable domain, rest sourced from reference TRBV7-9 and TRBJ2-2, is DTGVSQNPRHKITKRGQNVTFRCDPISEHNRLYWYRQTLGQGPEFLTYFQNEAQLEKSRLLSDRFSAERPKGSFSTLEIQRTEQGDSAMYLCASSLLKAGGITGELFFGEGSRLTVL.

This chain joins TRBV29-1 and TRBJ2-7; D might be TRBD1 or TRBD2, each matching 5 bases. The ends were cut back, 7 bases at V and 6 bases at J, with 19 bases in the middle. The germline V gene encodes CDR1 SQVTM and CDR2 ANQGSEA. This CDR3 has 13 amino acids. The CDR3 bases are TGCAGCGCCCTCCTTGTCCGGGACGGCGAGCAGTACTTC. Translating it yields CSALLVRDGEQYF.

The rearrangement links TRBV24-1 to TRBJ2-1; 9 nucleotides align to TRBD2. The CDR3 runs to 14 residues. Trimming cost V 7 bases and J 8 bases; bases outside gene matches: 8. The germline gives CDR1 KGHDR, CDR2 SFDVKD. The CDR3 DNA is TGTGCCACCAGAGCGGGGGGAGGGGTCGATGAGCAGTTCTTC. It yields the protein CATRAGGGVDEQFF.

V usage is TRBV7-9 and J usage is TRBJ2-7, with TRBD2 as a possible D gene (5 bases). The V gene lost 1 base and the J gene lost 0 bases, with 13 bases spanning the gap. The germline gives CDR1 SEHNR, CDR2 FQNEAQ (reference sequence). This CDR3 spans 16 amino acids. In nucleotides, the CDR3 is TGTGCCAGCAGCTTAGTCAGACTACAATACTCCTACGAGCAGTACTTC. Its translation: CASSLVRLQYSYEQYF.

The rearrangement joins TRBV12-3 or TRBV12-4 to TRBJ1-1; D might be TRBD1 (5 bases). CDR3 length: 14 residues. V lost 7 bases and J 1 base, leaving 13 bases between the germline ends. CDR3 region: CASIGGVTNTEAFF. In nucleotides, the CDR3 is TGTGCCAGCATTGGGGGGGTCACGAACACTGAAGCTTTCTTT.

The chain couples TRBV2 to TRBJ2-1, with D possibly TRBD2 on 6 matching bases. Germline values: CDR1 SNHLY, CDR2 FYNNEI. There are 13 residues in the CDR3. V lost 5 bases, J lost 9 bases, and 14 bases lay in between. The CDR3 region is CASSPRENGEQFF. The CDR3 DNA sequence: TGTGCCAGCAGTCCACGGGAGAACGGTGAGCAGTTCTTC.

This clonotype was counted a few times. This rearrangement joins TRBV13 to TRBJ2-7; D gene unclear. Germline V gene sequence: CDR1 PRHDT, CDR2 FYEKMQ (reference sequence). The CDR3 has 15 residues. Trimming pared 2 bases from V and 6 bases from J, leaving 17 bases between. The CDR3 protein is CASSLYDAQPGEQYF. Here the CDR3 DNA reads TGTGCCAGCAGCTTATACGACGCCCAGCCCGGCGAGCAGTACTTC.

The J gene is TRBJ1-2, the V gene TRBV6-1; a weak D match, TRBD1 (6 bases). CDR1 and CDR2 from the germline V gene are MNHNS and SASEGT. Trimming removed 7 bases from V and 4 bases from J, with 19 bases in between. The CDR3 runs 15 residues. As DNA, the CDR3 is TGTGCCAGCACCGGAGACCCCACAGGGAGCTATGGCTACACCTTC. It codes for CASTGDPTGSYGYTF.

Worth noting for this clonotype: This may stem from a read error, because a much larger clone lies one nucleotide away. The rearrangement joins TRBV29-1 to TRBJ2-7; 7 bases are shared with TRBD2. Unmatched junction bases numbered 9, after V lost 6 bases and J lost 7 bases. CDR1 SQVTM and CDR2 ANQGSEA come from the germline V gene. The CDR3 is 12 amino acids. CDR3 sequence reads: CSVQRDWNEQYF. Written as DNA, the CDR3 is TGCAGCGTCCAGCGGGATTGGAATGAGCAGTACTTC.

This clonotype was detected once. The junction departs from germline at one end; a sequencing error may be responsible. The rearrangement joins TRBV6-5 to TRBJ2-2; 13 positions agree with TRBD2. CDR1 and CDR2 from the germline V gene are MNHEY and SVGAGI. This CDR3 region has 15 residues. The CDR3 DNA reads as TGTGCCAGCAGAGGACTAGCGGGAGTAGCCGGAGAGCTGTTTTTT. Protein sequence: CASRGLAGVAGELFF.

The V gene is TRBV20-1, the J gene TRBJ2-4; D may be TRBD1 (6 bases). The J call may be in error: the DNA end matches TRBJ2-7 better. Germline CDR1 DFQATT, CDR2 SNEGSKA (reference sequence). The CDR3 runs 14 residues. The chain's CDR3 is CSANRVRNSYEQYF. As DNA, the CDR3 is TGCAGTGCTAACAGGGTGCGTAACTCCTACGAGCAGTACTTC.

The rearrangement joins TRBV28 to TRBJ2-1; 11 bases agree with TRBD2. The CDR3 runs 17 residues. Looked up from germline, CDR1 is MDHEN and CDR2 is SYDVKM. Trimming cost V 3 bases and J 7 bases; bases outside gene matches: 11. CDR3 nucleotide sequence: TGTGCCAGCAGTTTTACTAGCGGGAGAGGGAATAGGAATGAGCAGTTCTTC. Encoded protein: CASSFTSGRGNRNEQFF. Complete variable domain (other parts from reference TRBV28 and TRBJ2-1): DVKVTQSSRYLVKRTGEKVFLECVQDMDHENMFWYRQDPGLGLRLIYFSYDVKMKEKGDIPEGYSVSREKKERFSLILESASTNQTSMYLCASSFTSGRGNRNEQFFGPGTRLTVL.

Only a few counts were recorded for this clonotype. The chain has TRBV5-1 and TRBJ2-7, with 7 bases that match TRBD1. The CDR3 has 16 amino acids. CDR1 is SGHRS and CDR2 is YFSETQ in the germline V gene. The V and J ends lost 4 bases and 0 bases, in that order; junction bases with no gene match: 10. The chain's CDR3 is CASSERDSFYSYEQYF. For the CDR3, the DNA is TGCGCCAGCAGCGAGAGGGACAGCTTTTACTCCTACGAGCAGTACTTC.

The genes are TRBV3-1 and TRBJ2-6; D is unresolved. Germline assignment: CDR1 LGHDT and CDR2 YNNKEL (reference sequence). This CDR3 is 17 amino acids long. Trimming pared 1 base from V and 0 bases from J, leaving 10 bases between. The CDR3 here is CASSQGRRNSGANVLTF. CDR3 in DNA: TGTGCCAGCAGCCAAGGGCGGCGCAACTCTGGGGCCAACGTCCTGACTTTC.

This clonotype was recorded many times. The rearrangement links TRBV20-1 to TRBJ2-5, with D tentatively TRBD1 (6 bases). Germline CDR1 and CDR2: DFQATT and SNEGSKA (reference sequence). This CDR3 has 18 residues. Trimming cost V 2 bases and J 1 base, with 23 bases left between them. CDR3 residues: CSARRYSYRDLTQETQYF. The CDR3 bases are TGCAGTGCTAGACGTTACTCATACAGGGACCTAACCCAAGAGACCCAGTACTTC.

The chain recombines TRBV5-6 with TRBJ1-1, with D possibly being TRBD1 (5 bases). The CDR3 runs to 16 residues. Between the trimmed V and J ends, which lost 4 bases and 1 base, there was a span of 17 bases. Per germline, CDR1 SGHDT and CDR2 YYEEEE. The DNA of the CDR3 is TGTGCCAGCAGCCAGGGTTGGGGCGGAAGGAACACTGAAGCTTTCTTT. This translates into CASSQGWGGRNTEAFF.

The chain uses TRBV9 and TRBJ1-1; maybe TRBD1 (5 bases). Germline CDR1 and CDR2: SGDLS and YYNGEE. V lost 0 bases, J lost 1 base, and 7 bases lay in between. The CDR3 covers 14 residues. The CDR3 DNA reads as TGTGCCAGCAGCGTAGGCCAGGGGAACACTGAAGCTTTCTTT. Amino acids: CASSVGQGNTEAFF.

The chain joins TRBV20-1 to TRBJ2-3; the D is unclear. CDR1 and CDR2 from the germline V gene are DFQATT and SNEGSKA (reference sequence). V shed 3 bases and J shed 2 bases, with 12 bases lying between them. The CDR3 has 14 residues. CDR3 DNA: TGCAGTGCTAGTGATACACAATACACAGATACGCAGTATTTT. It specifies CSASDTQYTDTQYF.

This clonotype was seen only a few times. The V and J genes are TRBV20-1 and TRBJ2-1, with D uncertain. Trimming removed 1 base from V and 3 bases from J, with 10 bases in between. Looked up from germline, CDR1 is DFQATT and CDR2 is SNEGSKA (reference sequence). The CDR3 has 14 amino acids. CDR3 coding DNA: TGCAGTGCTAGAGTATCCGGAGACTACAATGAGCAGTTCTTC. Its translation is CSARVSGDYNEQFF.

The table lists this clonotype with a few counts. This chain connects TRBV7-2 to TRBJ2-5; a weak D match, TRBD2 (6 bases). The CDR3 is made up of 14 amino acids. CDR1 and CDR2 from the germline V gene are SGHTA and FQGNSA. Trimming left V 7 bases short and J 4 bases short, with 16 bases between. CDR3 sequence: CASTSHRGRETQYF. The CDR3 coding sequence is TGTGCCAGCACCTCCCACCGGGGGAGAGAGACCCAGTACTTC.

This CDR3 reads CAWSSSRYNQPQHF. Written as DNA, the CDR3 is TGTGCCTGGAGTTCGTCGAGATACAATCAGCCCCAGCATTTT. The rearrangement links TRBV30 to TRBJ1-5; D gene uncertain. This CDR3 has 14 residues. Per the germline V gene, CDR1 is GTSNPN and CDR2 is SVGIG (reference sequence). V was trimmed by 2 bases and J by 3 bases, leaving 11 bases between them.